The 5 T cell receptor beta chains below come from one sample, sequenced in a study of blood T cell repertoires in COVID-19. Clones were sequenced by immunoSEQ multiplex PCR, and TCRdb holds only the in-frame ones, with some missing. The table lists 150,000 to 180,000 clones, roughly 80% of them singletons, with over 0.5% in the top ten. Sample: peripheral blood. The receptors were sampled from a man aged 55 to 69 with acute or convalescent COVID-19.

In DNA, the CDR3 is TGTGCCAGCAGTGAGGGTGAGGCCTCCGAGCAGTACTTC. This sequence encodes CASSEGEASEQYF. The V and J genes are TRBV2 and TRBJ2-7; D is uncertain. V was trimmed by 3 bases and J by 6 bases, leaving 12 bases between them. The germline V gene encodes CDR1 SNHLY and CDR2 FYNNEI. The CDR3 runs to 13 residues.

This chain uses TRBV3-1 (or the pseudogene TRBV3-2) with TRBJ2-4; 11 bases fit TRBD1. The CDR3 runs to 14 residues. Unmatched junction bases numbered 4, after V lost 6 bases and J lost 6 bases. The germline V gene has CDR1 LGHDT and CDR2 YNNKEL (reference sequence). The chain's CDR3 is CASSPGTGGNIQYF. As DNA, the CDR3 is TGTGCCAGCAGTCCCGGGACAGGGGGAAACATTCAGTACTTC.

V gene TRBV29-1 combines with J gene TRBJ2-3; 10 bases agree with TRBD2. With 4 bases clipped from V and 2 bases from J, the junction kept 3 bases outside the gene matches. The germline CDR1 and CDR2 sequences are SQVTM and ANQGSEA. The CDR3 spans 14 residues. This CDR3 reads CSVASGSITDTQYF. The CDR3 DNA is TGCAGCGTTGCTAGCGGGAGCATCACAGATACGCAGTATTTT.

J is TRBJ2-2 and V is TRBV5-5, with 8 bases aligning to TRBD1. The junction had 4 bases not matched to a gene; V was cut back by 3 bases and J by 0 bases. Per the germline V gene, CDR1 is SGHKS and CDR2 is YYEKEE (reference sequence). This CDR3 has 16 residues. The CDR3 DNA sequence: TGTGCCAGCAGCTGGGGACAGGCGACGAACACCGGGGAGCTGTTTTTT. The encoded protein is CASSWGQATNTGELFF.

The J gene is TRBJ2-5, the V gene TRBV24-1; 15 nucleotides align to TRBD2. Germline CDR1 and CDR2: KGHDR and SFDVKD. The length of the CDR3 is 18 residues. After removal of 4 bases from V and 5 bases from J, the junction contained 10 bases not matched to a gene. CDR3 sequence (DNA): TGTGCCACCAGTGACCCCCGGACTAGCGGGAGGGCCGGGGAGACCCAGTACTTC. Amino acid sequence: CATSDPRTSGRAGETQYF.